These 25 T cell receptor beta chains were all obtained from the same sample, sequenced in a study of Graves' ophthalmopathy and Graves' hyperthyroidism. As the template, RNA transcripts were used to amplify TCR beta CDR3 regions. An opening RT-PCR round employed HTBI primers and preceded a second-round multiplex PCR. TCRdb fed the multiplex PCR reads into MiXCR, producing one record per CDR3 protein. The sample includes about 480,000 distinct CDR3 sequences, under 15% of them seen just once. Material: blood. The receptors originated from a woman aged 25 to 45 with Graves' ophthalmopathy.

This chain connects TRBV5-1 to TRBJ1-3, with D unclear. V shed 0 bases and J shed 4 bases, with 8 bases lying between them. Germline values: CDR1 SGHRS, CDR2 YFSETQ. This CDR3 has 14 amino acids. The CDR3 DNA reads as TGCGCCAGCAGCTTGGAGGACTTGGGAAACACCATATATTTT. Its translation: CASSLEDLGNTIYF.

The chain uses TRBV12-3 or TRBV12-4 and TRBJ2-7; no firm D call. CDR3 length: 13 amino acids. Deletions cut 2 bases from V and 3 bases from J, with 8 bases between. DNA for the CDR3: TGTGCCAGCAGTTTATGGGGTTTCTACGAGCAGTACTTC. Its translation is CASSLWGFYEQYF.

This clonotype was seen ten or more times. The genes are TRBV6-5 and TRBJ2-5; TRBD1 or TRBD2 may be the D gene (5 bases each). Trimming left V 0 bases short and J 5 bases short, with 10 bases between. Germline assignment: CDR1 MNHEY and CDR2 SVGAGI. This CDR3 is 14 amino acids long. The CDR3 DNA reads TGTGCCAGCAGTTACTCGACTTGGGGGGAGACCCAGTACTTC. It yields the protein CASSYSTWGETQYF.

The rearrangement links TRBV12-3 or TRBV12-4 to TRBJ1-1, with D perhaps TRBD1 (5 bases). This CDR3 has 14 residues. The germline V and J ends were trimmed by 2 bases and 10 bases, with 17 bases remaining between them. DNA for the CDR3: TGTGCCAGCAGTTTACCCCAGGGCCGTATAAGAGCTTTCTTT. This sequence encodes CASSLPQGRIRAFF.

This clonotype was picked up many times. The V and J genes are TRBV12-5 and TRBJ2-2; D is uncertain. CDR3 length equals 14 residues. V gave up 5 bases and J gave up 1 base, with 8 bases separating them. Germline-derived CDR1 and CDR2 are LGHNT and FRNRAP. The CDR3, as DNA: TGTGCTAGTGGTCCTGAAATGAACACCGGGGAGCTGTTTTTT. Protein sequence: CASGPEMNTGELFF. Using reference TRBV12-5 and TRBJ2-2 for the parts outside the CDR3, the full variable domain is DARVTQTPRHKVTEMGQEVTMRCQPILGHNTVFWYRQTMMQGLELLAYFRNRAPLDDSGMPKDRFSAEMPDATLATLKIQPSEPRDSAVYFCASGPEMNTGELFFGEGSRLTVL.

This clonotype has more than one count but fewer than ten. The V gene is TRBV27, the J gene TRBJ2-5; maybe TRBD1 (5 bases). Trimming left V 2 bases short and J 8 bases short, with 15 bases between. CDR1 is MNHEY, CDR2 SMNVEV, per germline (reference sequence). The CDR3 loop spans 14 amino acids. DNA for the CDR3: TGTGCCAGCAGTTTAATGGGGCCCGATGACACCCAGTACTTC. It codes for CASSLMGPDDTQYF.

This sequence joins TRBV12-3 or TRBV12-4 and TRBJ1-1; D remains unclear. The CDR3 is made up of 12 amino acids. Trimming stripped 6 bases from V and 7 bases from J, with 12 bases between. The CDR3 loop reads CASRDRDFEAFF. The CDR3 DNA is TGTGCCAGCAGAGACCGGGATTTTGAAGCTTTCTTT.

This clonotype appeared many times. The chain combines TRBV10-1 with TRBJ2-5; no definite D call. V lost 2 bases and J 7 bases, leaving 11 bases between the germline ends. The CDR3 is made up of 13 amino acids. Germline CDR1 reads WNHNN; CDR2 reads SYGVQD (reference sequence). CDR3 region: CASSELRAGTQYF. CDR3 DNA: TGCGCCAGCAGTGAGCTCCGGGCTGGGACCCAGTACTTC.

There are many counts of this clonotype. This chain connects TRBV30 to TRBJ1-2; D ambiguous. The V end lost 0 bases, the J end lost 0 bases, and 11 bases lay between the germline ends. CDR1 is GTSNPN, CDR2 SVGIG, per germline (reference sequence). The CDR3 is 15 amino acids. CDR3 sequence: CAWSVGREANYGYTF. For the CDR3, the DNA is TGTGCCTGGAGTGTTGGGCGGGAAGCTAACTATGGCTACACCTTC.

This clonotype has at least ten counts. The chain employs TRBV27 and TRBJ1-1; D ambiguous. V dropped 6 bases and J dropped 6 bases, with 8 bases sitting between them. This CDR3 is 11 amino acids long. CDR1 is MNHEY, CDR2 SMNVEV, per germline (reference sequence). CDR3 loop: CASRTDAEAFF. In nucleotides, the CDR3 is TGTGCCAGCAGGACGGACGCTGAAGCTTTCTTT.

This clonotype was counted ten times or more. The V and J genes are TRBV12-3 or TRBV12-4 and TRBJ1-5; 8 positions match TRBD1. The CDR3 loop spans 13 amino acids. With V trimmed by 4 bases and J by 6 bases, 2 bases remained unmatched. In DNA form, the CDR3 reads TGTGCCAGCAGTTACCAGGGGGCTCAGCCCCAGCATTTT. This translates into CASSYQGAQPQHF.

The chain carries TRBV3-1 and TRBJ2-4; D uncertain. Germline loops: CDR1 LGHDT, CDR2 YNNKEL (reference sequence). There are 15 residues in the CDR3. Trimming left V 1 base short and J 0 bases short, with 7 bases between. The CDR3 DNA is TGTGCCAGCAGCCAAGGTCTAGTAGCCAAAAACATTCAGTACTTC. It translates to CASSQGLVAKNIQYF.

This clonotype was seen many times. The V and J genes are TRBV12-3 or TRBV12-4 and TRBJ2-2; no clear D. V shed 7 bases and J shed 5 bases, with 14 bases lying between them. The CDR3 has 14 residues. The CDR3 nucleotides are TGTGCCAGCACCCCTGGCGATTATACCGGGGAGCTGTTTTTT. This translates into CASTPGDYTGELFF.

The genes are TRBV4-1 and TRBJ1-5; D remains unclear. This CDR3 is built from 15 residues. The germline gives CDR1 MGHRA, CDR2 YSYEKL. The V and J ends lost 1 base and 2 bases respectively, with 9 bases between them. DNA for the CDR3: TGCGCCAGCAGCCAAGGGAGAAGCCGCAATCAGCCCCAGCATTTT. Protein product: CASSQGRSRNQPQHF.

This clonotype was picked up many times. This sequence joins TRBV28 and TRBJ1-5; D uncertain. Trimming took off 2 bases at V and 8 bases at J, with 19 bases between the two ends. Per the germline V gene, CDR1 is MDHEN and CDR2 is SYDVKM. The CDR3 consists of 16 residues. DNA for the CDR3: TGTGCCAGCAGTTTAACCCGACCGGGTGGTAGTGAGCCCCAGCATTTT. Amino acid sequence: CASSLTRPGGSEPQHF.

This clonotype was detected many times. This rearrangement joins TRBV12-3 or TRBV12-4 to TRBJ2-4; D is uncertain. V was cut by 3 bases and J by 1 base, with 7 bases left in between. The CDR3 runs 14 residues. DNA for the CDR3: TGTGCCAGCAGTTTGGGCAGGGCCAAAAACATTCAGTACTTC. Its translation: CASSLGRAKNIQYF.

This clonotype occurred a few times. The chain carries TRBV29-1 and TRBJ2-2; 7 positions match TRBD1. Germline lookup yields CDR1 SQVTM and CDR2 ANQGSEA. The V gene end was trimmed by 7 bases and the J gene end by 1 base; junction bases not matched to a gene: 3. The CDR3 length is 13 residues. The CDR3 is CSAWTGNTGELFF. CDR3 nucleotide sequence: TGCAGCGCCTGGACAGGGAACACCGGGGAGCTGTTTTTT.

Ten or more counts support this clonotype. The chain joins TRBV6-1 to TRBJ1-1, with D possibly matching TRBD1 (5 bases). The CDR3 consists of 13 residues. Germline V gene sequence: CDR1 MNHNS, CDR2 SASEGT. Trimming left V 7 bases short and J 1 base short, with 10 bases between. The CDR3 region has the DNA TGTGCCAGCACCCTAGACAGGAACACTGAAGCTTTCTTT. This gives the protein CASTLDRNTEAFF.

The sample holds many counts of this clonotype. The chain combines TRBV6-2 or TRBV6-3 with TRBJ2-6, with D tentatively TRBD2 (7 bases). The CDR3 is 18 amino acids. The germline V and J ends were trimmed by 2 bases and 1 base, with 15 bases remaining between them. CDR1 is MNHEY and CDR2 is SVGEGT in the germline V gene. CDR3 amino acids: CASSYRGGSASGANVLTF. The CDR3 bases are TGTGCCAGCAGTTACAGGGGGGGCAGCGCGTCTGGGGCCAACGTCCTGACTTTC.

In its sample, this clonotype was seen many times. The chain links TRBV20-1 to TRBJ2-5; 10 positions agree with TRBD1. CDR1 and CDR2 from the germline V gene are DFQATT and SNEGSKA (reference sequence). Unmatched junction bases numbered 13, after V lost 6 bases and J lost 3 bases. The CDR3 length is 16 residues. The CDR3 sequence: CSAGGTGVISEETQYF. In nucleotides, the CDR3 is TGCAGTGCGGGGGGGACAGGGGTAATTTCGGAAGAGACCCAGTACTTC.

This clonotype was counted a single time. The junction shows a germline mismatch at one end, possibly a read error. The chain recombines TRBV6-2 or TRBV6-3 with TRBJ1-2, with 8 nucleotides matching TRBD1. Germline V lookup: CDR1 MNHEY, CDR2 SVGEGT. The CDR3 totals 16 residues. CDR3 protein: CASTYSAWTGSYGYTF. In nucleotides, the CDR3 is TGTGCAAGCACTTACTCGGCGTGGACAGGGAGCTATGGCTACACCTTC.

This clonotype has at least ten counts. The rearrangement uses TRBV7-3 and TRBJ2-7; TRBD1 matches 10 bases. The CDR3 is 15 residues long. Germline assignment: CDR1 SGHTA and CDR2 FQGTGA. With V trimmed by 5 bases and J by 4 bases, 8 bases remained unmatched. The CDR3 loop reads CASSPSGDRGYEQYF. The CDR3 DNA is TGTGCCAGCAGCCCCAGCGGGGACAGGGGTTACGAGCAGTACTTC.

About this clonotype itself: At one boundary the junction diverges from the germline segment, which might be a read error. The rearrangement links TRBV5-1 to TRBJ1-6; D not certain. This CDR3 comprises 14 residues. CDR1 is SGHRS and CDR2 is YFSETQ in the germline V gene. In DNA, the CDR3 is TGCGCCAGCAGCTTGCAGTTTATGGATTCACACCTCCACTTT. This gives the protein CASSLQFMDSHLHF.

This clonotype has at least ten counts. The chain employs TRBV15 and TRBJ1-2; no firm D call. CDR1 and CDR2 from the germline V gene are LNHNV and YYDKDF (reference sequence). V shed 8 bases and J shed 4 bases, with 11 bases lying between them. The CDR3 has 12 residues. Here the CDR3 reads CATATLGYGYTF. The CDR3 DNA sequence: TGTGCCACCGCGACCTTGGGCTATGGCTACACCTTC.

This clonotype turned up a few times. The chain carries TRBV14 and TRBJ2-7, with D unclear. V lost 0 bases, J lost 2 bases, and 8 bases lay in between. Germline V gene sequence: CDR1 SGHDN, CDR2 FVKESK. This CDR3 is built from 14 residues. For the CDR3, the DNA is TGTGCCAGCAGCCAAGATCTAGGGCCCTACGAGCAGTACTTC. It encodes CASSQDLGPYEQYF.